These T cell receptor beta chains were read from a single sample in a study of identical twins. TCRdb itself ran the 5' RACE reads through MiXCR, one entry per CDR3 protein. The sample yields around 220,000 distinct CDR3 sequences, about 14% seen once. The source material was memory (CD45RO+) T cells sorted from blood. These receptors were taken from a woman in her late teens or twenties in good health. Both conserved end residues are part of each CDR3. Fields, in order: V gene, D gene, clone size, J gene, CDR3 protein, CDR3 DNA. A D gene is named only where the DNA matches it firmly. Clone size is given for some rows only: seen once, a few or many times, or a class if the clone is expanded.

TRBV20-1	NA	NA	TRBJ1-1	CSSRSQMNTEAFF	TGCAGTTCCAGATCACAGATGAACACTGAAGCTTTCTTT
TRBV4-3	TRBD1	few	TRBJ1-6	CASSPQGTDSPLHF	TGCGCCAGCAGCCCCCAGGGGACAGATTCACCCCTCCACTTT
TRBV2	NA	few	TRBJ2-7	CASSEALTEQYF	TGTGCCAGCAGTGAAGCGCTGACCGAGCAGTACTTC
TRBV19	NA	NA	TRBJ1-1	CASTHVRGWGTEAFF	TGTGCCAGTACCCACGTGAGGGGTTGGGGCACTGAAGCTTTCTTT
TRBV29-1	NA	few	TRBJ1-2	CSVAGVGGYTF	TGCAGCGTTGCAGGGGTGGGTGGCTACACCTTC
TRBV5-1	NA	few	TRBJ1-1	CASSLDRALNTEAFF	TGCGCCAGCAGCTTGGACAGGGCCTTAAACACTGAAGCTTTCTTT
TRBV12-3/TRBV12-4	NA	few	TRBJ1-2	CASSLDPVYGYTF	TGTGCCAGCAGTTTAGATCCGGTCTATGGCTACACCTTC
TRBV3-1	NA	few	TRBJ1-1	CASSSHGRGWGTEAFF	TGTGCCAGCAGCTCGCATGGGAGGGGATGGGGCACTGAAGCTTTCTTT
TRBV15	NA	NA	TRBJ2-3	CATSRIDSTDTQYF	TGTGCCACCAGCAGGATCGACAGCACAGATACGCAGTATTTT
TRBV2	NA	NA	TRBJ1-6	CASREGQIGAGSPLHF	TGTGCCAGCAGGGAAGGTCAGATTGGTGCTGGTTCACCCCTCCACTTT
TRBV6-5	NA	NA	TRBJ1-3	CASSYSSGTSNTIYF	TGTGCCAGCAGTTACTCGAGCGGGACAAGTAACACCATATATTTT
TRBV15	TRBD2	few	TRBJ2-3	CATSRDDPSGDQYF	TGTGCCACCAGCAGAGACGATCCTAGCGGGGATCAGTATTTT
TRBV5-1	TRBD1	few	TRBJ2-5	CASSLWTGSETQYF	TGCGCCAGCAGCTTGTGGACAGGTTCAGAGACCCAGTACTTC
TRBV28	NA	many	TRBJ2-5	CASRKHRELGKETQYF	TGTGCCAGCAGGAAACACCGGGAGCTGGGAAAAGAGACCCAGTACTTC
TRBV7-2	TRBD2	NA	TRBJ2-1	CASSPSARTSGKQFF	TGTGCCAGCAGCCCTAGCGCCCGGACTAGCGGAAAGCAGTTCTTC
TRBV18	NA	many	TRBJ1-1	CASSPLAGGGEAFF	TGTGCCAGCTCACCACTGGCGGGAGGTGGTGAAGCTTTCTTT
TRBV12-3/TRBV12-4	TRBD2	NA	TRBJ2-1	CASSFRGSYNEQFF	TGTGCCAGCAGTTTTCGCGGGAGCTACAATGAGCAGTTCTTC
TRBV20-1	NA	few	TRBJ1-6	CSPIWRGSPLHF	TGCAGCCCCATCTGGAGGGGATCACCCCTCCACTTT
TRBV12-3/TRBV12-4	TRBD1	many	TRBJ1-1	CASSLGSRGAGAEAFF	TGTGCCAGCAGTTTAGGCTCCAGGGGGGCAGGCGCTGAAGCTTTCTTT
TRBV5-1	NA	NA	TRBJ1-1	CASSSRAMNTEAFF	TGCGCCAGCAGCAGCAGAGCTATGAACACTGAAGCTTTCTTT
TRBV6-2/TRBV6-3	TRBD2	few	TRBJ2-3	CASSYSRRGNTDTQYF	TGTGCCAGCAGTTACTCGCGGCGGGGGAACACAGATACGCAGTATTTT
TRBV27	NA	few	TRBJ2-1	CASSTRLGVNEQFF	TGTGCCAGCAGTACACGACTAGGAGTCAATGAGCAGTTCTTC
TRBV5-1	TRBD2	NA	TRBJ2-1	CASTAGLAGGEQFF	TGCGCCAGCACGGCGGGACTAGCGGGAGGTGAGCAGTTCTTC
TRBV27	TRBD2	few	TRBJ2-1	CASGKSLAGGPAFNEQFF	TGTGCCAGCGGGAAAAGCCTAGCGGGAGGCCCCGCCTTCAATGAGCAGTTCTTC
TRBV21-1	NA	few	TRBJ2-5	CASSNLIGSQETQYF	TGTGCCAGCAGCAATTTAATTGGTTCGCAAGAGACCCAGTACTTC
TRBV20-1	NA	many	TRBJ2-7	CSAHDPGIHEQYF	TGCAGTGCCCACGACCCAGGTATCCACGAGCAGTACTTC
TRBV7-2	TRBD2	NA	TRBJ2-3	CASSLAGLAGTQYF	TGTGCCAGCAGCTTAGCGGGACTAGCGGGTACGCAGTATTTT
TRBV20-1	NA	NA	TRBJ1-2	CSAKTVLYGYTF	TGCAGTGCTAAGACAGTGCTATATGGCTACACCTTC
TRBV5-6	NA	NA	TRBJ2-1	CASSLQATSYNEQFF	TGTGCCAGCAGCTTGCAAGCGACCTCCTACAATGAGCAGTTCTTC
TRBV2	NA	NA	TRBJ1-1	CASRDDIFHMNTEAFF	TGTGCCAGCAGGGACGACATCTTCCACATGAACACTGAAGCTTTCTTT
TRBV3-1	NA	NA	TRBJ2-1	CASSQVKHEQFF	TGTGCCAGCAGCCAAGTAAAGCATGAGCAGTTCTTC
TRBV4-1	NA	few	TRBJ2-7	CASSQAPSSEQYF	TGCGCCAGCAGCCAAGCGCCTAGTTCCGAGCAGTACTTC
TRBV2	NA	NA	TRBJ2-6	CASSRQPPGANVLTF	TGTGCCAGCAGTCGACAGCCTCCTGGGGCCAACGTCCTGACTTTC
TRBV9	TRBD2	NA	TRBJ2-2	CASSVQGGGATGELFF	TGTGCCAGCAGCGTTCAAGGCGGGGGGGCCACCGGGGAGCTGTTTTTT
TRBV6-5	NA	NA	TRBJ2-3	CASSYRYSGDTQYF	TGTGCCAGCAGTTACCGTTACTCGGGGGATACGCAGTATTTT
TRBV2	TRBD1	NA	TRBJ2-4	CASRNPDRHKNIQYF	TGTGCCAGCAGAAACCCGGACAGGCACAAAAACATTCAGTACTTC
TRBV3-1	NA	many	TRBJ2-7	CASNLASSYEQYF	TGTGCCAGTAATCTAGCGAGCTCCTACGAGCAGTACTTC
TRBV5-1	NA	NA	TRBJ2-2	CASRPLSGELFF	TGCGCCAGCCGCCCCCTGTCCGGGGAGCTGTTTTTT
TRBV20-1	NA	NA	TRBJ2-4	CSAPRVAGAKNIQYF	TGCAGTGCCCCGAGGGTGGCCGGGGCCAAAAACATTCAGTACTTC
TRBV20-1	NA	NA	TRBJ2-3	CSAADSLTDTQYF	TGCAGTGCCGCGGACAGCTTGACAGATACGCAGTATTTT
TRBV29-1	NA	few	TRBJ2-1	CSVELAYNEQFF	TGCAGCGTTGAGTTAGCCTACAATGAGCAGTTCTTC
TRBV18	TRBD2	few	TRBJ2-1	CASSGTTYNEQFF	TGTGCCAGCTCCGGGACTACCTACAATGAGCAGTTCTTC
TRBV20-1	TRBD2	NA	TRBJ2-3	CSAPPLAGWDTQYF	TGCAGTGCCCCCCCGCTAGCGGGGTGGGATACGCAGTATTTT
TRBV5-1	TRBD1	NA	TRBJ1-6	CASSWGQGGIESPLHF	TGCGCCAGCAGCTGGGGACAGGGGGGAATAGAGTCACCCCTCCACTTT
TRBV7-2	TRBD2	NA	TRBJ2-1	CASSLFSGGGSYNEQFF	TGTGCCAGCAGCTTATTTAGCGGGGGGGGGAGCTACAATGAGCAGTTCTTC
TRBV2	NA	few	TRBJ1-2	CASSVNGYTF	TGTGCCAGCAGTGTAAATGGCTACACCTTC
TRBV20-1	NA	few	TRBJ2-5	CSAMGRVGEETQYF	TGCAGTGCTATGGGGCGGGTTGGAGAGGAGACCCAGTACTTC
TRBV30	TRBD1	NA	TRBJ1-6	CAWNRQGNSPLHF	TGTGCCTGGAACCGACAGGGCAATTCACCCCTCCACTTT
TRBV27	NA	NA	TRBJ2-1	CASSSRGEPYNEQFF	TGTGCCAGCAGTTCCAGGGGGGAGCCTTACAATGAGCAGTTCTTC
TRBV6-5	NA	few	TRBJ1-1	CASSFRTEGSTEAFF	TGTGCCAGCAGTTTCCGGACAGAGGGATCAACTGAAGCTTTCTTT
TRBV5-8	NA	few	TRBJ1-2	CASSSQRSYTF	TGTGCCAGCAGCTCGCAGCGAAGCTACACCTTC
TRBV2	NA	few	TRBJ2-3	CASSAGDGTDTQYF	TGTGCCAGCAGTGCGGGGGACGGGACAGATACGCAGTATTTT
TRBV5-1	NA	few	TRBJ2-5	CASRGTAGLETQYF	TGCGCCAGCAGGGGAACTGCGGGGTTGGAGACCCAGTACTTC
TRBV19	NA	many	TRBJ2-1	CASSIQLYMGNEQFF	TGTGCCAGTAGTATTCAATTATATATGGGCAATGAGCAGTTCTTC
TRBV20-1	TRBD1	NA	TRBJ2-5	CSATTGQGMETQYF	TGCAGTGCAACGACGGGACAGGGAATGGAGACCCAGTACTTC
TRBV19	NA	NA	TRBJ1-1	CASSTRRITEAFF	TGTGCCAGTAGTACCCGACGGATAACTGAAGCTTTCTTT
TRBV20-1	NA	NA	TRBJ1-5	CSGRVGNQPQHF	TGCAGTGGTAGGGTGGGCAATCAGCCCCAGCATTTT
TRBV5-1	NA	many	TRBJ2-1	CASSPGSGNEQFF	TGCGCCAGCAGCCCGGGGTCTGGGAATGAGCAGTTCTTC
TRBV7-8	NA	NA	TRBJ2-1	CASSRGMGEQFF	TGTGCCAGCAGCCGTGGGATGGGTGAGCAGTTCTTC
TRBV7-2	NA	few	TRBJ2-1	CASSLWFGSYNEQFF	TGTGCCAGCAGCTTATGGTTCGGCTCCTACAATGAGCAGTTCTTC